This passage covers 24 T cell receptor beta chains from one sample sequenced in a study of tumor-infiltrating lymphocytes in oesophageal squamous cell carcinoma. Each CDR3 protein is one row after TCRdb ran MiXCR on the PCR reads. In the table there are roughly 17,000 distinct CDR3 sequences, approximately 45% of which are singletons. The sequenced sample was normal esophageal tissue next to the tumor. These receptor sequences come from a female donor with esophageal squamous cell carcinoma.

This clonotype appeared many times. The CDR3 loop reads CASSLLGDRETQYF. CDR3 nucleotides: TGCGCCAGCAGCTTGTTAGGGGACAGGGAGACCCAGTACTTC. The V call is TRBV5-1, the J call TRBJ2-5; 8 positions match TRBD1. Looked up from germline, CDR1 is SGHRS and CDR2 is YFSETQ. The length of the CDR3 is 14 residues. V was pared by 1 base and J by 5 bases, with 4 bases of the junction left unmatched.

V is TRBV6-1 and J is TRBJ2-5; D might be TRBD2 (6 bases). V was trimmed by 2 bases and J by 4 bases, leaving 14 bases between them. The germline V gene encodes CDR1 MNHNS and CDR2 SASEGT. The CDR3 totals 15 residues. CDR3 nucleotides: TGTGCCAGCAGTGAAAGTCGGGGGAGGAGAGAGACCCAGTACTTC. It codes for CASSESRGRRETQYF.

This chain connects TRBV10-3 to TRBJ2-5; D gene ambiguous. The last part of the DNA fits TRBJ1-2 better; the J call may be wrong. Germline CDR1 and CDR2: ENHRY and SYGVKD. There are 14 residues in the CDR3. CDR3 nucleotide sequence: TGTGCCATCAGTGCAGGTGGCCAAAACTATGGCTACACCTTC. Residues: CAISAGGQNYGYTF.

This chain connects TRBV7-9 to TRBJ1-5, with TRBD1 as a possible D gene (6 bases). The V gene lost 1 base and the J gene lost 5 bases, with 21 bases spanning the gap. The CDR3 runs to 18 residues. Per germline, CDR1 SEHNR and CDR2 FQNEAQ (reference sequence). The CDR3 coding sequence is TGTGCCAGCAGCTTAGAGGGGGGTTTGGGGGCCGTCGATCAGCCCCAGCATTTT. Residues: CASSLEGGLGAVDQPQHF.

This chain uses TRBV7-2 with TRBJ2-2; unclear D gene. The germline V gene encodes CDR1 SGHTA and CDR2 FQGNSA. The V end was cut by 2 bases, the J end by 3 bases, with 1 base between. The CDR3 spans 12 residues. CDR3 sequence: CASSLYTGELFF. As DNA, the CDR3 is TGTGCCAGCAGCTTATACACCGGGGAGCTGTTTTTT.

V gene TRBV10-3 combines with J gene TRBJ2-7; TRBD2 matches 8 bases. Germline CDR1 ENHRY, CDR2 SYGVKD. Unmatched junction bases numbered 10, after V lost 10 bases and J lost 2 bases. The CDR3 sequence is 14 residues long. CDR3 sequence (DNA): TGTGCCACGGGGGGGTCCGGGACTACCTACGAGCAGTACTTC. Amino acid sequence: CATGGSGTTYEQYF.

The rearrangement uses TRBV7-3 and TRBJ2-2; no clear D. CDR1 is SGHTA, CDR2 FQGTGA, per germline. Trimming shortened V by 2 bases and J by 6 bases, and 13 bases separated the two germline ends. The CDR3 sequence is 15 residues long. This CDR3 reads CASSLFMGAPGELFF. The CDR3 coding sequence is TGTGCCAGCAGCTTATTTATGGGTGCTCCCGGGGAGCTGTTTTTT. The whole variable domain, remainder taken from reference TRBV7-3 and TRBJ2-2, is GAGVSQTPSNKVTEKGKYVELRCDPISGHTALYWYRQSLGQGPEFLIYFQGTGAADDSGLPNDRFFAVRPEGSVSTLKIQRTERGDSAVYLCASSLFMGAPGELFFGEGSRLTVL.

The chain combines TRBV4-1 with TRBJ1-1; D remains ambiguous. This CDR3 comprises 16 residues. Germline values: CDR1 MGHRA, CDR2 YSYEKL. Trimming removed 2 bases from V and 4 bases from J, with 17 bases in between. As DNA, the CDR3 is TGCGCCAGCAGCCAAAAGCCCCCCCAGCTATCCACTGAAGCTTTCTTT. Its translation is CASSQKPPQLSTEAFF.

This clonotype is classed as medium-sized. The chain links TRBV12-3 or TRBV12-4 to TRBJ2-3, with 10 bases matching TRBD2. This CDR3 is 16 amino acids long. With V trimmed by 6 bases and J by 0 bases, 6 bases remained unmatched. The CDR3 is CASRRTLAGSTDTQYF. DNA of the CDR3: TGTGCCAGCAGACGGACACTAGCGGGAAGCACAGATACGCAGTATTTT.

To note about this clonotype: This likely comes from a read error, as the CDR3 has no conserved phenylalanine or tryptophan at its end. Because the CDR3's place on the DNA is in doubt, the DNA is left out and the CDR3 is given as listed by TCRdb. The V gene is TRBV5-1, the J gene TRBJ2-7; no DNA check was done on the table's D call, TRBD1. The germline V gene encodes CDR1 SGHRS and CDR2 YFSETQ. The CDR3 length equals 17 residues, ends included. The CDR3 loop is CASSSGTATNYGYTFGS.

The rearrangement uses TRBV3-1 and TRBJ2-1, with 12 positions matching TRBD2. V dropped 3 bases and J dropped 7; count of bases not matched to a gene: 7. Germline V lookup: CDR1 LGHDT, CDR2 YNNKEL (reference sequence). The CDR3 sequence is 16 residues long. CDR3 in amino acids: CASSQGRLAGANEQFF. The CDR3 DNA follows: TGTGCCAGCAGCCAGGGCCGACTAGCGGGAGCGAATGAGCAGTTCTTC.

This chain links TRBV11-2 with TRBJ2-5; 9 bases agree with TRBD1. CDR3 size: 16 residues. V dropped 5 bases and J dropped 11; count of bases not matched to a gene: 18. Germline-derived CDR1 and CDR2 are SGHAT and FQNNGV. CDR3 sequence: CASSLTTGGSYNEQYF. DNA of the CDR3: TGTGCCAGCAGCCTAACGACAGGGGGATCCTACAATGAGCAGTACTTC.

There are many counts of this clonotype. The gene calls are TRBV6-6 and TRBJ2-1, with 8 bases matching TRBD2. CDR1 and CDR2 (germline): MNHNY, SVGAGI (reference sequence). Trimming at V came to 2 bases and at J to 3 bases, leaving 9 bases not matched to a gene. The CDR3 has 17 residues. The CDR3 loop reads CASSYGIGAGGYNEQFF. CDR3 bases: TGTGCCAGCAGTTACGGAATTGGGGCGGGGGGCTACAATGAGCAGTTCTTC.

This chain links TRBV7-9 with TRBJ2-5; 8 nucleotides align to TRBD2. This CDR3 spans 14 amino acids. Germline CDR1 SEHNR, CDR2 FQNEAQ (reference sequence). After removal of 7 bases from V and 1 base from J, the junction contained 5 bases not matched to a gene. The chain's CDR3 is CASNLREVQETQYF. The CDR3 nucleotides are TGTGCCAGCAACCTGCGGGAGGTCCAAGAGACCCAGTACTTC.

The chain carries TRBV12-3 or TRBV12-4 and TRBJ1-5, with D hard to call. The CDR3 is 14 residues long. With 1 base removed from V and 0 bases from J, the gap between germline ends came to 4 bases. As DNA, the CDR3 is TGTGCCAGCAGTTTAGACAATAGCAATCAGCCCCAGCATTTT. It specifies CASSLDNSNQPQHF.

As concerns this clonotype: The junction shows a germline mismatch at one end, possibly a read error. This rearrangement joins TRBV7-6 to TRBJ2-3; D perhaps matches TRBD1 (6 bases). The DNA end is more similar to TRBJ2-5, so the J call may be wrong. CDR1 and CDR2 (germline): SGHVS, FNYEAQ. There are 14 residues in the CDR3. The CDR3 reads CASSSQGPKETQYF. CDR3 sequence (DNA): TGTGCTAGCAGCTCACAGGGACCTAAGGAGACCCAGTACTTC.

This sequence joins TRBV7-3 and TRBJ2-1; 8 bases map to TRBD2. From germline, CDR1 is SGHTA and CDR2 FQGTGA. J gave up 8 bases and V 6 bases, and 12 bases lay outside the gene matches. The CDR3 consists of 15 residues. CDR3 protein: CASSMGGGRWDEQFF. The CDR3 bases are TGTGCCAGCAGTATGGGCGGGGGGAGGTGGGATGAGCAGTTCTTC.

V usage is TRBV7-8 and J usage is TRBJ2-2; 14 bases align to TRBD2. The CDR3 runs 17 residues. V lost 5 bases, J lost 7 bases, and 9 bases stayed unmatched. CDR1 is SGHVS and CDR2 is FQNEAQ in the germline V gene. CDR3 protein: CASSERTSGRLHGELFF. The DNA of the CDR3 is TGTGCCAGCAGCGAGAGGACTAGCGGGAGGTTACACGGGGAGCTGTTTTTT. Variable domain in full (rest from reference TRBV7-8 and TRBJ2-2): GAGVSQSPRYKVAKRGQDVALRCDPISGHVSLFWYQQALGQGPEFLTYFQNEAQLDKSGLPSDRFFAERPEGSVSTLKIQRTQQEDSAVYLCASSERTSGRLHGELFFGEGSRLTVL.

This clonotype was found many times. This chain links TRBV11-2 with TRBJ2-7; D perhaps matches TRBD2 (5 bases). This CDR3 is 13 amino acids long. V was cut by 4 bases and J by 5 bases, with 12 bases left in between. Germline lookup yields CDR1 SGHAT and CDR2 FQNNGV. CDR3 bases: TGTGCCAGCAGCTCCGCGGGCCAGCACGAGCAGTACTTC. Residues: CASSSAGQHEQYF.

This clonotype was seen a handful of times. The rearrangement links TRBV7-2 to TRBJ1-2; tentative D call: TRBD1 (6 bases). Germline V CDR1 and CDR2: SGHTA, FQGNSA. The CDR3 contains 12 residues. The V gene lost 8 bases and the J gene lost 3 bases, with 10 bases spanning the gap. The CDR3 DNA is TGTGCCAGCGCGGACAGCCACTATGGCTACACCTTC. This gives the protein CASADSHYGYTF.

The rearrangement links TRBV6-4 to TRBJ2-3; the match to TRBD2 covers 7 bases. Germline values: CDR1 MRHNA, CDR2 SNTAGT. The CDR3 runs to 15 residues. The V gene end was trimmed by 4 bases and the J gene end by 3 bases; junction bases not matched to a gene: 7. The CDR3: CASSAGTNPTDTQYF. The CDR3 nucleotides read TGTGCCAGCAGTGCGGGGACTAACCCTACAGATACGCAGTATTTT.

V and J are TRBV12-3 or TRBV12-4 and TRBJ1-1; weak D call: TRBD1 (6 bases). With the DNA end fitting TRBJ2-2 better, the J assignment may be wrong. This CDR3 is built from 13 residues. The DNA of the CDR3 is TGTGCCAGCAGGGTGAGGGGGACCGGGGAGCTGTTTTTT. It is translated as CASRVRGTGELFF.

Regarding this clonotype: At one boundary the junction diverges from the germline segment, which might be a read error. The chain employs TRBV11-2 and TRBJ1-2, with 7 bases identical to TRBD1. This CDR3 contains 16 residues. The germline gives CDR1 SGHAT, CDR2 FQNNGV. In DNA form, the CDR3 reads TGCGCCAGCAGCAAAGAGGGCTACCAGACAGGGTCTGGCTACACCTTC. Protein product: CASSKEGYQTGSGYTF.

This clonotype has a single count. The missing conserved phenylalanine or tryptophan at the end of this CDR3 makes a read error likely. The DNA is omitted, as the CDR3 cannot be located on it reliably, and the CDR3 follows TCRdb's listing. The J gene is TRBJ2-6, the V gene TRBV10-2; the table's D call, TRBD2, has no DNA check behind it. The CDR3 has 17 amino acids, counting both end residues. Germline CDR1 reads WSHSY; CDR2 reads SAAADI. CDR3: CASTTSGNRYNEQFFGA.